Listed below are T cell receptor beta chains from one sample, sequenced in a study of T cells in Graves' hyperthyroidism and ophthalmopathy. A single record per CDR3 protein comes from TCRdb applying MiXCR to the multiplex PCR reads. This table has some 620,000 distinct CDR3 sequences, about a sixth appearing once. The sample comprised blood. Receptors were obtained from a woman aged 25 to 39 with Graves' hyperthyroidism. Each CDR3 is given with its conserved first and last residue. A D gene is named only where the DNA matches it firmly. Size tells how often a clone was seen (once, few, many) or the class of an expanded clone, and some rows leave it out.

D gene: NA
clone size: many
J gene: TRBJ2-3
V gene: TRBV28
CDR3 DNA: TGTGCCAGCAGCCAGTTAGATACGCAGTATTTT
CDR3 protein: CASSQLDTQYF

D gene: NA
clone size: NA
J gene: TRBJ1-4
V gene: TRBV20-1
CDR3 DNA: TGCAGTGCTAGAGAGTTCTCGACAGGATCCGAAAAACTGTTTTTT
CDR3 protein: CSAREFSTGSEKLFF

D gene: TRBD1
clone size: few
J gene: TRBJ1-2
V gene: TRBV29-1
CDR3 DNA: TGCAGCGTTGACCTCCGTGGGACAGAGACTAACTATGGCTACACCTTC
CDR3 protein: CSVDLRGTETNYGYTF

D gene: TRBD1
clone size: NA
J gene: TRBJ2-7
V gene: TRBV20-1
CDR3 DNA: TGCAGTGCTCCTACGGGACAGCCCTACGAGCAGTACTTC
CDR3 protein: CSAPTGQPYEQYF

D gene: NA
clone size: NA
J gene: TRBJ1-4
V gene: TRBV7-2
CDR3 DNA: TGTGCCAGCAGCTTAGGGGGCCTAACGGCGACTAATGAAAAACTGTTTTTT
CDR3 protein: CASSLGGLTATNEKLFF

D gene: NA
clone size: few
J gene: TRBJ1-6
V gene: TRBV10-3
CDR3 DNA: TGTGCCATCAGTGAACTAGGAACTAATTCACCCCTCCACTTT
CDR3 protein: CAISELGTNSPLHF

D gene: NA
clone size: NA
J gene: TRBJ1-3
V gene: TRBV20-1
CDR3 DNA: TGCAGTGCTAGAGGGGACTTAACCTCTGGAAACACCATATATTTT
CDR3 protein: CSARGDLTSGNTIYF

D gene: NA
clone size: many
J gene: TRBJ2-5
V gene: TRBV28
CDR3 DNA: TGTGCCAGCAGTCTGGCCCGGACGGACAGACAAGAGACCCAGTACTTC
CDR3 protein: CASSLARTDRQETQYF

D gene: TRBD1
clone size: many
J gene: TRBJ1-2
V gene: TRBV28
CDR3 DNA: TGTGCCAGCAGTATTGGAGGGGGCTTTCGTGGCTACACCTTC
CDR3 protein: CASSIGGGFRGYTF

D gene: TRBD1
clone size: NA
J gene: TRBJ1-2
V gene: TRBV9
CDR3 DNA: TGTGCCAGCAGCGTAATTACAGGGGATGGCTACACCTTC
CDR3 protein: CASSVITGDGYTF

D gene: NA
clone size: few
J gene: TRBJ2-3
V gene: TRBV3-1
CDR3 DNA: TGTGCCAGCAGCCAAGTGGGGGGTACGCAGTATTTT
CDR3 protein: CASSQVGGTQYF

D gene: TRBD2
clone size: NA
J gene: TRBJ2-3
V gene: TRBV3-1
CDR3 DNA: TGTGCCAGCATCCAAGGGTATAGCGGGAGCACAGATACGCAGTATTTT
CDR3 protein: CASIQGYSGSTDTQYF

D gene: NA
clone size: NA
J gene: TRBJ1-3
V gene: TRBV28
CDR3 DNA: TGTGCCAGCAGTTTGGGGGGGATCGGAAACACCGTATATTTT
CDR3 protein: CASSLGGIGNTVYF

D gene: NA
clone size: many
J gene: TRBJ1-2
V gene: TRBV2
CDR3 DNA: TGTGCCAGCGGAGGGAATAGGGGCTACACCTTC
CDR3 protein: CASGGNRGYTF

D gene: TRBD1
clone size: many
J gene: TRBJ1-1
V gene: TRBV7-6
CDR3 DNA: TGTGCCAGCAGCTTACTCCAGGGGGCGAGTGCTGAAGCTTTCTTT
CDR3 protein: CASSLLQGASAEAFF

D gene: TRBD2
clone size: NA
J gene: TRBJ2-3
V gene: TRBV5-1
CDR3 DNA: TGCGCCAGCAGCGTCCCCTTAATAGCGGGACGCGCACATACGCAGTATTTT
CDR3 protein: CASSVPLIAGRAHTQYF

D gene: NA
clone size: many
J gene: TRBJ2-7
V gene: TRBV7-6
CDR3 DNA: TGTGCCAGCAGCTTAGCGCCTGTAGGGACGACGCAGCAGTACTTC
CDR3 protein: CASSLAPVGTTQQYF

D gene: NA
clone size: many
J gene: TRBJ2-3
V gene: TRBV27
CDR3 DNA: TGTGCCAGCAGTTTCAGGCAGGCCGCCACAGATACGCAGTATTTT
CDR3 protein: CASSFRQAATDTQYF

D gene: TRBD1
clone size: many
J gene: TRBJ2-5
V gene: TRBV28
CDR3 DNA: TGTGCCAGCAGTTCAGGGGGCGTTGAGACCCAGTACTTC
CDR3 protein: CASSSGGVETQYF

D gene: TRBD2
clone size: many
J gene: TRBJ2-7
V gene: TRBV5-1
CDR3 DNA: TGCGCCAGCAGCGGTCTAGCGGGAGCCAACGAGCAGTACTTC
CDR3 protein: CASSGLAGANEQYF

D gene: NA
clone size: many
J gene: TRBJ1-1
V gene: TRBV6-1
CDR3 DNA: TGTGCCAGCAGGCCGGCTAACACTGAAGCTTTCTTT
CDR3 protein: CASRPANTEAFF

D gene: TRBD2
clone size: NA
J gene: TRBJ2-7
V gene: TRBV6-2/TRBV6-3
CDR3 DNA: TGTGCCAGCAGTTACGTAGGACTAGCGACCTACGAGCAGTACTTC
CDR3 protein: CASSYVGLATYEQYF

D gene: NA
clone size: many
J gene: TRBJ2-1
V gene: TRBV30
CDR3 DNA: TGTGCCTGGAGTGACGGAAGGGGTAAGAATGAGCAGTTCTTC
CDR3 protein: CAWSDGRGKNEQFF

D gene: TRBD2
clone size: NA
J gene: TRBJ2-5
V gene: TRBV18
CDR3 DNA: TGTGCCAGCTCAACTAGCGGGAGGCCTCAGCGGACCCAGTACTTC
CDR3 protein: CASSTSGRPQRTQYF

D gene: TRBD2
clone size: NA
J gene: TRBJ2-3
V gene: TRBV15
CDR3 DNA: TGTGCCACCAGCTCTGACCCACGACTAGCGGGAAGCACAGATACGCAGTATTTT
CDR3 protein: CATSSDPRLAGSTDTQYF

D gene: NA
clone size: many
J gene: TRBJ2-1
V gene: TRBV6-6
CDR3 DNA: TGTGCCAGCAGTTACTCGACGGTGCGTGTTGAGCAGTTCTTC
CDR3 protein: CASSYSTVRVEQFF

D gene: NA
clone size: NA
J gene: TRBJ2-1
V gene: TRBV12-3/TRBV12-4
CDR3 DNA: TGTGCCAGCAGCCCGAACGTCTACTACAATGAGCAGTTCTTC
CDR3 protein: CASSPNVYYNEQFF

D gene: NA
clone size: few
J gene: TRBJ2-1
V gene: TRBV11-2
CDR3 DNA: TGTGCCAGCAGCCCAACGCCCTCGTACAATGAGCAGTTCTTC
CDR3 protein: CASSPTPSYNEQFF

D gene: NA
clone size: few
J gene: TRBJ2-1
V gene: TRBV7-2
CDR3 DNA: TGTGCCAGCAGCTTAGAGGGAATAAGCTCCTACAATGAGCAGTTCTTC
CDR3 protein: CASSLEGISSYNEQFF

D gene: NA
clone size: NA
J gene: TRBJ2-3
V gene: TRBV10-3
CDR3 DNA: TGTGCCATCAGTGACCTCTCCAAGAGCACAGATACGCAGTATTTT
CDR3 protein: CAISDLSKSTDTQYF

D gene: TRBD2
clone size: many
J gene: TRBJ2-1
V gene: TRBV28
CDR3 DNA: TGTGCCAGCAGTTTATCTCCTTCACTCAGCGGGAGAATCAATGAGCAGTTCTTC
CDR3 protein: CASSLSPSLSGRINEQFF

D gene: TRBD2
clone size: many
J gene: TRBJ2-3
V gene: TRBV20-1
CDR3 DNA: TGCAGTGCAGGCGGACTAGCGGGATATCTCTCGCCCACAGATACGCAGTATTTT
CDR3 protein: CSAGGLAGYLSPTDTQYF

D gene: NA
clone size: many
J gene: TRBJ2-1
V gene: TRBV2
CDR3 DNA: TGTGCCAGCAGTTACCAGGGGAATGAGCAGTTCTTC
CDR3 protein: CASSYQGNEQFF

D gene: TRBD1
clone size: NA
J gene: TRBJ1-2
V gene: TRBV7-9
CDR3 DNA: TGTGCCAGCAGCTTATCAGGGGGCGAGGGTATCTATGGCTACACCTTC
CDR3 protein: CASSLSGGEGIYGYTF

D gene: NA
clone size: many
J gene: TRBJ1-3
V gene: TRBV30
CDR3 DNA: TGTGCCTGGAGTGCGAACACCATATATTTT
CDR3 protein: CAWSANTIYF

D gene: TRBD1
clone size: many
J gene: TRBJ2-7
V gene: TRBV6-1
CDR3 DNA: TGTGCCAGCCGGGACAGCTTTTTAATCGGGGACTACGAGCAGTACTTC
CDR3 protein: CASRDSFLIGDYEQYF

D gene: NA
clone size: many
J gene: TRBJ2-1
V gene: TRBV5-1
CDR3 DNA: TGCGCCAGCCACCCGTCCAGCTCCTACAATGAGCAGTTCTTC
CDR3 protein: CASHPSSSYNEQFF

D gene: TRBD2
clone size: few
J gene: TRBJ2-5
V gene: TRBV29-1
CDR3 DNA: TGCAGCGTTGCTGGGGAGGGTTTCGGAGAGACCCAGTACTTC
CDR3 protein: CSVAGEGFGETQYF

D gene: NA
clone size: many
J gene: TRBJ2-3
V gene: TRBV28
CDR3 DNA: TGTGCCAGCAGGGGTGGGAGTAGTACAGATACGCAGTATTTT
CDR3 protein: CASRGGSSTDTQYF

D gene: NA
clone size: many
J gene: TRBJ2-1
V gene: TRBV6-1
CDR3 DNA: TGTGCCAGCAGTGAAAGGGAATACGAGCAGTTCTTC
CDR3 protein: CASSEREYEQFF

D gene: NA
clone size: few
J gene: TRBJ1-2
V gene: TRBV2
CDR3 DNA: TGTGCCAGCAGTCATGACAGGTCGACGAATAATTATGGCTACACCTTC
CDR3 protein: CASSHDRSTNNYGYTF

D gene: NA
clone size: many
J gene: TRBJ1-2
V gene: TRBV2
CDR3 DNA: TGTGCCAGCAGTACACTGGCAGGGGTTAACTATGGCTACACCTTC
CDR3 protein: CASSTLAGVNYGYTF

D gene: NA
clone size: NA
J gene: TRBJ2-7
V gene: TRBV7-8
CDR3 DNA: TGTGCCAGCAGCTTAACGGATGTCAAGATCGGCAGGCTCTACGAGCAGTACTTC
CDR3 protein: CASSLTDVKIGRLYEQYF

D gene: TRBD2
clone size: few
J gene: TRBJ2-3
V gene: TRBV28
CDR3 DNA: TGTGCCAGCAGTTACCCGAGACTAGCGGGAGGGAGCGATACGCAGTATTTT
CDR3 protein: CASSYPRLAGGSDTQYF

D gene: TRBD1
clone size: many
J gene: TRBJ1-2
V gene: TRBV7-9
CDR3 DNA: TGTGCCAGCAGCCCACAGGGGGCGCAAGGCTACACCTTC
CDR3 protein: CASSPQGAQGYTF

D gene: NA
clone size: many
J gene: TRBJ2-3
V gene: TRBV3-1
CDR3 DNA: TGTGCCAGCAGCCTCGACCGACCTATCACAGATACGCAGTATTTT
CDR3 protein: CASSLDRPITDTQYF

D gene: TRBD1
clone size: many
J gene: TRBJ1-2
V gene: TRBV28
CDR3 DNA: TGTGCCAGCAGTACCTCCGGGACAGTGGATGGCTACACCTTC
CDR3 protein: CASSTSGTVDGYTF

D gene: NA
clone size: few
J gene: TRBJ1-2
V gene: TRBV20-1
CDR3 DNA: TGCAGTGCTAGAGTGCCGGGATATGGCTACACCTTC
CDR3 protein: CSARVPGYGYTF

D gene: NA
clone size: NA
J gene: TRBJ2-7
V gene: TRBV6-1
CDR3 DNA: TGTGCCAGCAGTGAAAGTCATAGGAGGGAGCAGTACTTC
CDR3 protein: CASSESHRREQYF

D gene: NA
clone size: few
J gene: TRBJ2-7
V gene: TRBV4-3
CDR3 DNA: TGCGCCAGCAGCCAAGATCTCCTAGCCCGGTCCTACGAGCAGTACTTC
CDR3 protein: CASSQDLLARSYEQYF

D gene: NA
clone size: many
J gene: TRBJ2-5
V gene: TRBV2
CDR3 DNA: TGTGCCAGCAGTGTTGGAGGGGGCATTGAAGAGACCCAGTACTTC
CDR3 protein: CASSVGGGIEETQYF

D gene: NA
clone size: few
J gene: TRBJ2-5
V gene: TRBV29-1
CDR3 DNA: TGCAGCGTTGACGGGAGCTGGGGAGAGACCCAGTACTTC
CDR3 protein: CSVDGSWGETQYF

D gene: NA
clone size: NA
J gene: TRBJ2-5
V gene: TRBV6-2/TRBV6-3
CDR3 DNA: TGTGCCAGCAGTTGGATCCAAGAGACCCAGTACTTC
CDR3 protein: CASSWIQETQYF

D gene: NA
clone size: many
J gene: TRBJ1-1
V gene: TRBV6-1
CDR3 DNA: TGTGCCACCGCCTTCCGCGACCGAGGTCCAAACACTGAAGCTTTCTTT
CDR3 protein: CATAFRDRGPNTEAFF

D gene: TRBD2
clone size: NA
J gene: TRBJ2-1
V gene: TRBV24-1
CDR3 DNA: TGTGCCACAACCGGTTTCGGGACTAGCGGTTACAATGAGCAGTTCTTC
CDR3 protein: CATTGFGTSGYNEQFF

D gene: TRBD2
clone size: many
J gene: TRBJ2-5
V gene: TRBV18
CDR3 DNA: TGTGCCAGCTCACCAACTAGCGGGTACCAAGAGACCCAGTACTTC
CDR3 protein: CASSPTSGYQETQYF

D gene: NA
clone size: few
J gene: TRBJ2-2
V gene: TRBV27
CDR3 DNA: TGTGCCAGCAAACTACAGCCTGAATCGAACACCGGGGAGCTGTTTTTT
CDR3 protein: CASKLQPESNTGELFF

D gene: NA
clone size: few
J gene: TRBJ1-6
V gene: TRBV20-1
CDR3 DNA: TGCAGTGCTAGAGCCGGGGAAGTGGGAGCTTATAATTCACCCCTCCACTTT
CDR3 protein: CSARAGEVGAYNSPLHF

D gene: TRBD2
clone size: NA
J gene: TRBJ2-3
V gene: TRBV10-1
CDR3 DNA: TGCGCCAGCAGCGGGGGACTAGCACCCACAGATACGCAGTATTTT
CDR3 protein: CASSGGLAPTDTQYF

D gene: NA
clone size: NA
J gene: TRBJ2-3
V gene: TRBV19
CDR3 DNA: TGTGCCAGTAGTATAATCGGAGGGCGCACAGATACGCAGTATTTT
CDR3 protein: CASSIIGGRTDTQYF